The 20 T cell receptor beta chains below all came from one sample that was sequenced in a study of Ad26.COV2.S vaccination and SARS-CoV-2 variants. As for treatment: 15 to 20 received Ad26.COV2.S at low or high dose, single or two shots; 5 received placebo; per-sample allocation not given. Specimen acquisition occurred on day 63 following the initial vaccine or placebo injection. The protocol was immunoSEQ multiplex PCR, while the TCRdb copy is restricted to in-frame clones and leaves out a portion. The repertoire holds a few hundred thousand clones, with 90% as singletons. This material consisted of peripheral blood, taken in a trial of Ad26.COV2.S vaccine versus placebo. Receptors originate from a person aged 18-60 years who received the Ad26.COV2.S COVID-19 vaccine or a placebo.

This rearrangement joins TRBV3-1 (or the pseudogene TRBV3-2) to TRBJ2-2, with D tentatively TRBD2 (5 bases). Trimming removed 3 bases from V and 6 bases from J, with 8 bases in between. The CDR3 has 13 amino acids. The germline gives CDR1 LGHDT, CDR2 YNNKEL (reference sequence). CDR3 residues: CASSQVAPGELFF. CDR3 coding DNA: TGTGCCAGCAGCCAGGTAGCGCCCGGGGAGCTGTTTTTT.

This clone was found once. The chain is built from TRBV29-1 and TRBJ1-2, with D perhaps TRBD1 (5 bases). The germline V gene has CDR1 SQVTM and CDR2 ANQGSEA. V shed 6 bases and J shed 0 bases, with 11 bases lying between them. CDR3 length: 13 residues. Here the CDR3 DNA reads TGCAGCGTACAGGACCCCTCTAACTATGGCTACACCTTC. The encoded protein is CSVQDPSNYGYTF.

A note on this clone: Compared with germline, one end of the junction differs, possibly owing to a read error. The chain has TRBV5-6 and TRBJ1-2; 7 bases line up with TRBD1. The CDR3 has 14 residues. Germline loops: CDR1 SGHDT, CDR2 YYEEEE. CDR3 region: CARSLGAGGYGYTF. DNA of the CDR3: TGTGCCCGCAGCTTGGGGGCAGGGGGGTATGGCTACACCTTC.

This rearrangement joins TRBV7-2 to TRBJ2-4; the match to TRBD2 covers 13 bases. CDR1 is SGHTA and CDR2 is FQGNSA in the germline V gene. The CDR3 runs 18 residues. The V and J ends lost 3 bases and 0 bases, in that order; junction bases with no gene match: 5. The CDR3 region is CASSLGLAGILAKNIQYF. DNA of the CDR3: TGTGCCAGCAGCTTGGGACTAGCGGGGATATTAGCCAAAAACATTCAGTACTTC.

This clone was detected once. This sequence joins TRBV4-1 and TRBJ2-7, with D possibly matching TRBD1 (6 bases). The CDR3 extends over 16 amino acids. Trimming cost V 1 base and J 3 bases, with 16 bases left between them. Germline V lookup: CDR1 MGHRA, CDR2 YSYEKL. Written as DNA, the CDR3 is TGCGCCAGCAGCCAAGTATGGCCTGGGGACAACTACGAGCAGTACTTC. This codes for CASSQVWPGDNYEQYF.

This clone appeared once. This chain uses TRBV4-3 with TRBJ2-7; possibly TRBD2 for D (7 bases). CDR1 is LGHNA and CDR2 is YSLEER in the germline V gene. V lost 0 bases and J 4 bases, leaving 13 bases between the germline ends. The CDR3 is 15 amino acids. Here the CDR3 reads CASSQDRGGLYEQYF. CDR3 coding DNA: TGCGCCAGCAGCCAAGATAGGGGGGGCCTGTACGAGCAGTACTTC.

V and J are TRBV2 and TRBJ1-2, with D perhaps TRBD1 (5 bases). Germline-derived CDR1 and CDR2 are SNHLY and FYNNEI. The CDR3 is 16 amino acids. Trimming took 7 bases from V and 2 from J, leaving 20 bases between them. CDR3 nucleotide sequence: TGTGCCAGCACCAAGGACACCGGGACGGAGAACTATGGCTACACCTTC. Translated: CASTKDTGTENYGYTF.

The chain is built from TRBV9 and TRBJ1-3, with 12 bases identical to TRBD1. V lost 0 bases and J lost 4; bases outside the gene matches: 5. The CDR3 extends over 17 amino acids. CDR1 SGDLS and CDR2 YYNGEE come from the germline V gene. The CDR3 coding sequence is TGTGCCAGCAGCGTAGGGGGACAGGGGGCGAAAGGAAACACCATATATTTT. This translates into CASSVGGQGAKGNTIYF.

V usage is TRBV9 and J usage is TRBJ2-2, with 7 positions matching TRBD1. The CDR3 is 16 amino acids. Germline V gene sequence: CDR1 SGDLS, CDR2 YYNGEE. The V gene end was trimmed by 3 bases and the J gene end by 3 bases; junction bases not matched to a gene: 8. CDR3 protein: CASSGRTGSYTGELFF. CDR3 DNA sequence: TGTGCCAGCAGCGGCCGGACAGGAAGCTACACCGGGGAGCTGTTTTTT.

The chain carries TRBV7-2 and TRBJ2-4; maybe TRBD1 (6 bases). The germline CDR1 and CDR2 sequences are SGHTA and FQGNSA. Trimming shortened V by 8 bases and J by 6 bases, and 17 bases separated the two germline ends. This CDR3 has 14 amino acids. CDR3 bases: TGTGCCAGCTCAGTTAGAGGGGGTGGAAACATTCAGTACTTC. Residues: CASSVRGGGNIQYF.

V gene TRBV7-2 combines with J gene TRBJ1-3, with 9 bases identical to TRBD1. V lost 2 bases and J lost 8; bases outside the gene matches: 4. There are 14 residues in the CDR3. CDR1 and CDR2 from the germline V gene are SGHTA and FQGNSA. The CDR3 loop is CASSLLTGGDTIYF. CDR3 nucleotide sequence: TGTGCCAGCAGCTTATTGACAGGGGGGGACACCATATATTTT.

The V call is TRBV6-5, the J call TRBJ2-1; 9 bases are shared with TRBD2. J was trimmed by 7 bases and V by 4 bases; bases with no gene match: 8. This CDR3 region has 15 residues. Germline CDR1 and CDR2: MNHEY and SVGAGI. As DNA, the CDR3 is TGTGCCAGCAGTTTACTAGCGGCGGGGGGGAATGAGCAGTTCTTC. As protein: CASSLLAAGGNEQFF.

The chain joins TRBV29-1 to TRBJ2-7; 9 nucleotides align to TRBD1. The germline CDR1 and CDR2 sequences are SQVTM and ANQGSEA. CDR3 length: 13 residues. V was clipped by 6 bases and J by 1 base; unmatched bases: 4. The CDR3 DNA sequence: TGCAGCGTAGACAGGGGGGATTCCTACGAGCAGTACTTC. This encodes CSVDRGDSYEQYF.

The genes are TRBV7-9 and TRBJ1-2; D might be TRBD1 (5 bases). The CDR3 has 16 amino acids. Germline CDR1 is SEHNR and CDR2 is FQNEAQ (reference sequence). Trimming shortened V by 4 bases and J by 4 bases, and 19 bases separated the two germline ends. CDR3 nucleotides: TGTGCCAGCAGCTCTCCAGGTAGTGGGGCATTCTATGGCTACACCTTC. This translates into CASSSPGSGAFYGYTF.

The J gene is TRBJ1-1, the V gene TRBV19, with D possibly being TRBD1 (5 bases). This CDR3 contains 17 residues. The V gene lost 8 bases and the J gene lost 1 base, with 23 bases spanning the gap. CDR1 is LNHDA, CDR2 SQIVND, per germline (reference sequence). For the CDR3, the DNA is TGTGCCAGTTCCTCCGGGGCGGAGATCCTTTCGAACACTGAAGCTTTCTTT. This encodes CASSSGAEILSNTEAFF. Together with reference TRBV19 and TRBJ1-1, the CDR3 gives the full variable domain: DGGITQSPKYLFRKEGQNVTLSCEQNLNHDAMYWYRQDPGQGLRLIYYSQIVNDFQKGDIAEGYSVSREKKESFPLTVTSAQKNPTAFYLCASSSGAEILSNTEAFFGQGTRLTVV.

CDR3 DNA sequence: TGTGCCACCCGATTGCGAAAGGAGCAGTTCTTC. The encoded protein is CATRLRKEQFF. The chain employs TRBV12-3 or TRBV12-4 and TRBJ2-1, with D unresolved. Trimming cost V 10 bases and J 10 bases, with 14 bases left between them. CDR3 length: 11 amino acids.

This chain connects TRBV27 to TRBJ1-1, with D uncertain. Trimming pared 5 bases from V and 2 bases from J, leaving 9 bases between. CDR3 length equals 13 residues. The germline V gene encodes CDR1 MNHEY and CDR2 SMNVEV (reference sequence). The CDR3 DNA reads TGTGCCAGCAGTCCCTACAGAAACACTGAAGCTTTCTTT. Its protein is CASSPYRNTEAFF.

This chain connects TRBV24-1 to TRBJ2-1; a possible D gene is TRBD2 (6 bases). The germline V gene has CDR1 KGHDR and CDR2 SFDVKD. The CDR3 runs to 14 residues. V lost 6 bases and J 10 bases, leaving 18 bases between the germline ends. The CDR3 is CATSSSDRAGEQFF. CDR3 coding DNA: TGTGCCACCAGTTCCTCTGATCGGGCGGGGGAGCAGTTCTTC.

The chain combines TRBV3-1 (or the pseudogene TRBV3-2) with TRBJ1-2, with 7 nucleotides matching TRBD1. Germline V gene sequence: CDR1 LGHDT, CDR2 YNNKEL (reference sequence). CDR3 length equals 15 residues. V lost 4 bases to trimming and J lost 2 bases; unmatched junction nucleotides: 7. The DNA of the CDR3 is TGTGCCAGCAGCCCTTTGGACAGGAAAAACTATGGCTACACCTTC. This encodes CASSPLDRKNYGYTF.

The chain combines TRBV13 with TRBJ2-1; TRBD2 matches 14 bases. The germline V gene encodes CDR1 PRHDT and CDR2 FYEKMQ (reference sequence). V lost 3 bases and J lost 5; bases outside the gene matches: 0. The CDR3 contains 15 residues. CDR3 loop: CASSLTSGRDNEQFF. DNA of the CDR3: TGTGCCAGCAGCTTGACTAGCGGGAGGGACAATGAGCAGTTCTTC. Combining the CDR3 with reference TRBV13 and TRBJ2-1 gives the whole variable domain AAGVIQSPRHLIKEKRETATLKCYPIPRHDTVYWYQQGPGQDPQFLISFYEKMQSDKGSIPDRFSAQQFSDYHSELNMSSLELGDSALYFCASSLTSGRDNEQFFGPGTRLTVL.